The 27 T cell receptor beta chains below come from one sample, sequenced in a study of CD4 and CD8 cells across lung adenocarcinoma regions. TCRdb processed the PCR reads anew with MiXCR; each CDR3 protein has one entry. The repertoire holds approximately 12,000 distinct CDR3 sequences, with around three fifths as singletons. The source material was CD8+ T cells from the margin of a lung tumor. These receptors were obtained from a female donor with lung adenocarcinoma. The CD4 and CD8 labels of this study may be unreliable.

This clonotype appeared a few times. The CDR3 DNA follows: TGTGCCAGCCCAGGGGCAGATACGCAGTATTTT. Translation gives CASPGADTQYF. The chain has TRBV6-1 and TRBJ2-3, with a weak D call TRBD1 (6 bases). The CDR3 has 11 amino acids. Germline loops: CDR1 MNHNS, CDR2 SASEGT. The germline V and J ends were trimmed by 8 bases and 4 bases, with 7 bases remaining between them.

This clonotype is medium-sized (0.01 to 0.1%) by share. This chain links TRBV6-5 with TRBJ1-2, with D possibly matching TRBD1 (5 bases). The germline V gene has CDR1 MNHEY and CDR2 SVGAGI. V was pared by 4 bases and J by 8 bases, with 11 bases between. CDR3 size: 12 residues. This chain's CDR3 is CASSSTERGYTF. In DNA, the CDR3 is TGTGCCAGCAGTTCGACAGAGAGGGGCTACACCTTC.

This clonotype was observed a handful of times. J is TRBJ2-6 and V is TRBV6-1; D possibly corresponds to TRBD1 (6 bases). Trimming removed 2 bases from V and 4 bases from J, with 12 bases in between. CDR1 and CDR2 (germline): MNHNS, SASEGT. CDR3 length: 16 residues. CDR3 nucleotides: TGTGCCAGCAGTGAATTAAGGGGGAGCGGGGCCAACGTCCTGACTTTC. This sequence encodes CASSELRGSGANVLTF.

The gene calls are TRBV7-2 and TRBJ2-5; D not resolved. This CDR3 is 12 amino acids long. The V gene lost 5 bases and the J gene lost 2 bases, with 6 bases spanning the gap. CDR1 is SGHTA and CDR2 is FQGNSA in the germline V gene. The CDR3 protein is CASSVLQETQYF. The CDR3 coding sequence is TGTGCCAGCAGCGTTTTACAAGAGACCCAGTACTTC.

V is TRBV6-1 and J is TRBJ2-3; the D is unclear. This CDR3 comprises 15 residues. The V gene lost 8 bases and the J gene lost 3 bases, with 18 bases spanning the gap. The germline V gene encodes CDR1 MNHNS and CDR2 SASEGT. As DNA, the CDR3 is TGTGCCAGCGCGAAGGGAACCTCGCCAACAGATACGCAGTATTTT. Translation: CASAKGTSPTDTQYF.

As for this clonotype: Germline and junction disagree at one end, which may indicate a read error. The CDR3: CASRPSGGPAKETQYF. DNA of the CDR3: TGTGCCAGCAGGCCTAGCGGGGGCCCTGCCAAAGAGACGCAGTACTTC. J is TRBJ2-5 and V is TRBV6-1; 10 positions agree with TRBD2. CDR1 is MNHNS, CDR2 SASEGT, per germline. This CDR3 has 16 amino acids.

This clonotype was seen many times. CDR3 in DNA: TGTGCCAGCAGTTTAAAGAACTCCTACAATGAGCAGTTCTTC. It is translated as CASSLKNSYNEQFF. V gene TRBV6-5 combines with J gene TRBJ2-1; D is undetermined. The CDR3 has 14 residues. The germline V and J ends were trimmed by 4 bases and 0 bases, with 7 bases remaining between them. Per germline, CDR1 MNHEY and CDR2 SVGAGI.

This clonotype was recorded many times. The CDR3 nucleotides are TGTGCCAGCAGCCGACCCTTGAACACCGACACTGAAGCTTTCTTT. Amino acid sequence: CASSRPLNTDTEAFF. The chain has TRBV7-2 and TRBJ1-1, with unresolved D. CDR3 length: 15 residues. V dropped 5 bases and J dropped 3 bases, with 16 bases sitting between them. CDR1 is SGHTA and CDR2 is FQGNSA in the germline V gene. Drawing the rest from reference TRBV7-2 and TRBJ1-1, the complete variable domain is GAGVSQSPSNKVTEKGKDVELRCDPISGHTALYWYRQSLGQGLEFLIYFQGNSAPDKSGLPSDRFSAERTGGSVSTLTIQRTQQEDSAVYLCASSRPLNTDTEAFFGQGTRLTVV.

This clonotype was observed at least ten times. V usage is TRBV12-3 or TRBV12-4 and J usage is TRBJ2-5; a possible D gene is TRBD2 (7 bases). Near its end, the DNA agrees better with TRBJ2-7, so the J call may be wrong. There are 13 residues in the CDR3. Here the CDR3 reads CASTRGAHYEQYF. CDR3 in DNA: TGTGCCAGCACCCGGGGGGCTCACTACGAGCAGTACTTC.

The chain links TRBV6-5 to TRBJ2-2; perhaps TRBD2 as D (7 bases). Germline assignment: CDR1 MNHEY and CDR2 SVGAGI. V shed 0 bases and J shed 7 bases, with 18 bases lying between them. CDR3 length: 17 residues. The CDR3 sequence: CASSYSRGGRFGGELFF. CDR3 DNA: TGTGCCAGCAGTTACTCGAGGGGGGGGCGGTTCGGCGGGGAGCTGTTTTTT.

This clonotype showed up many times. The J gene is TRBJ1-1, the V gene TRBV6-5, with a possible D match to TRBD1 (5 bases). The CDR3 consists of 14 residues. Between the trimmed V and J ends, which lost 2 bases and 1 base, there was a span of 8 bases. Germline CDR1 reads MNHEY; CDR2 reads SVGAGI. For the CDR3, the DNA is TGTGCCAGCAGTTACGGGGGGACGAACACTGAAGCTTTCTTT. This gives the protein CASSYGGTNTEAFF.

The chain links TRBV6-1 to TRBJ1-5; TRBD1 might be the D (6 bases). V lost 0 bases to trimming and J lost 6 bases, with 12 bases between them. CDR3 length: 15 amino acids. The germline gives CDR1 MNHNS, CDR2 SASEGT. In nucleotides, the CDR3 is TGTGCCAGCAGTGAAGCGCTTCTAGGGGGTCAGCCCCAGCATTTT. Its translation: CASSEALLGGQPQHF.

This sequence joins TRBV6-5 and TRBJ2-7; D call uncertain. V dropped 2 bases and J dropped 11 bases, with 10 bases sitting between them. The CDR3 totals 11 residues. Germline CDR1 is MNHEY and CDR2 is SVGAGI. The CDR3 region has the DNA TGTGCCAGCAGTTACATGGCGTCGGAGTACTTC. Its protein is CASSYMASEYF.

The rearrangement joins TRBV6-1 to TRBJ1-2; D gene unclear. Trimming took 6 bases from V and 0 from J, leaving 2 bases between them. Per germline, CDR1 MNHNS and CDR2 SASEGT. The CDR3 consists of 11 residues. The CDR3 sequence is CASRANYGYTF. DNA of the CDR3: TGTGCCAGCAGAGCTAACTATGGCTACACCTTC.

V gene TRBV4-1 combines with J gene TRBJ2-4; D possibly corresponds to TRBD2 (7 bases). CDR1 and CDR2 from the germline V gene are MGHRA and YSYEKL. The V and J ends lost 1 base and 12 bases respectively, with 28 bases between them. The CDR3 is 18 residues long. The CDR3 sequence is CASSQADGGRGTKDTQYF. The DNA of the CDR3 is TGCGCCAGCAGCCAAGCAGACGGGGGGCGGGGAACCAAAGACACTCAGTACTTC.

V usage is TRBV4-1 and J usage is TRBJ2-5; 8 bases match TRBD1. This CDR3 region has 15 residues. The germline V gene encodes CDR1 MGHRA and CDR2 YSYEKL. The J segment lost 5 bases and the V segment lost 1 base, leaving 6 bases of the junction unmatched. The CDR3 bases are TGCGCCAGCAGCCAAGCTGGCAGGGGGCTGGAGACCCAGTACTTC. Translation gives CASSQAGRGLETQYF.

This clonotype showed up just a few times. This chain uses TRBV6-1 with TRBJ1-5; D gene ambiguous. Per the germline V gene, CDR1 is MNHNS and CDR2 is SASEGT. The V gene lost 4 bases and the J gene lost 4 bases, with 5 bases spanning the gap. The CDR3 length is 12 residues. CDR3 amino acids: CASSVANQPQHF. In DNA form, the CDR3 reads TGTGCCAGCAGTGTCGCTAATCAGCCCCAGCATTTT.

This clonotype was found many times. The chain has TRBV27 and TRBJ2-5; 11 positions match TRBD2. Looked up from germline, CDR1 is MNHEY and CDR2 is SMNVEV (reference sequence). The V gene end was trimmed by 4 bases and the J gene end by 2 bases; junction bases not matched to a gene: 3. The CDR3 has 15 residues. CDR3 nucleotides: TGTGCCAGCAGTTGGGGGACTAGCGGACAAGAGACCCAGTACTTC. It yields the protein CASSWGTSGQETQYF.

The chain is built from TRBV5-1 and TRBJ2-3, with TRBD1 identical over 9 bases. The germline V gene encodes CDR1 SGHRS and CDR2 YFSETQ. CDR3 length equals 14 residues. V lost 6 bases, J lost 3 bases, and 5 bases stayed unmatched. DNA for the CDR3: TGCGCCAGCACATCCGGACAGGGGACAGATACGCAGTATTTT. It yields the protein CASTSGQGTDTQYF.

This clonotype was detected many times. The chain links TRBV11-2 to TRBJ2-7, with D perhaps matching TRBD1 or TRBD2 (5 bases each). CDR3 length equals 14 residues. CDR1 and CDR2 from the germline V gene are SGHAT and FQNNGV. V was pared by 2 bases and J by 6 bases, with 14 bases between. CDR3 bases: TGTGCCAGCAGCTTAACGGACTCAGGGTTCGAGCAGTACTTC. This gives the protein CASSLTDSGFEQYF.

This clonotype was detected ten times or more. V is TRBV6-1 and J is TRBJ2-2; 8 nucleotides match TRBD1. CDR3 length: 16 amino acids. CDR1 is MNHNS and CDR2 is SASEGT in the germline V gene. The J segment lost 4 bases and the V segment lost 6 bases, leaving 10 bases of the junction unmatched. The CDR3 DNA is TGTGCCAGCAGGGACAGGGCATCAGCAGGCACCGGGGAGCTGTTTTTT. It codes for CASRDRASAGTGELFF.

This clonotype was recorded once. The chain combines TRBV7-2 with TRBJ2-7; D possibly corresponds to TRBD2 (5 bases). The CDR3 consists of 14 residues. Germline values: CDR1 SGHTA, CDR2 FQGNSA. The V end was cut by 1 base, the J end by 12 bases, with 19 bases between. The CDR3 loop is CASSLVAGPIGGYV. The CDR3, as DNA: TGTGCCAGCAGCTTAGTTGCGGGCCCAATAGGAGGGTACGTC.

This clonotype was counted a few times. V and J are TRBV9 and TRBJ2-1, with 7 bases that match TRBD2. V shed 2 bases, J shed 4 bases, and the junction held 6 bases outside the gene matches. CDR1 and CDR2 from the germline V gene are SGDLS and YYNGEE. The CDR3 has 15 amino acids. The CDR3 bases are TGTGCCAGCAGCGTCTTTAACGGGGGGTACAATGAGCAGTTCTTC. Its protein product is CASSVFNGGYNEQFF.

This chain joins TRBV4-1 and TRBJ2-3; D is possibly TRBD2 (6 bases). Judging by the DNA end, TRBJ2-7 fits better; the J call may be wrong. CDR3 length: 18 residues. Germline V gene lookup returns CDR1 MGHRA and CDR2 YSYEKL. CDR3: CASSQADAGRGGTDTQYF. The CDR3 nucleotides read TGCGCCAGCAGCCAAGCAGACGCGGGGCGGGGAGGCACAGATACGCAGTACTTC.

By share of the sample, this clonotype is large. The chain joins TRBV6-5 to TRBJ1-1, with D uncertain. Looked up from germline, CDR1 is MNHEY and CDR2 is SVGAGI. This CDR3 region has 14 residues. The V end was cut by 2 bases, the J end by 0 bases, with 7 bases between. CDR3 loop: CASSYDYMNTEAFF. CDR3 coding DNA: TGTGCCAGCAGTTACGATTACATGAACACTGAAGCTTTCTTT.

This chain links TRBV7-6 with TRBJ2-5, with D tentatively TRBD2 (6 bases). TRBJ2-1 explains the end of the DNA better; the J call may be wrong. The CDR3 length is 15 residues. Germline V gives CDR1 SGHVS, CDR2 FNYEAQ. The DNA of the CDR3 is TGTGCCAGCAGCCAACGCACCGGGACTGCGAATGAGCAGTTCTTC. This encodes CASSQRTGTANEQFF.

The V gene is TRBV6-5, the J gene TRBJ2-5; D may be TRBD2 (5 bases). Matching the DNA end better, TRBJ2-7 makes the J call doubtful. This CDR3 has 16 residues. The germline V gene encodes CDR1 MNHEY and CDR2 SVGAGI. The chain's CDR3 is CASSYWGAGRRGEQYF. The CDR3 DNA follows: TGTGCCAGCAGTTACTGGGGTGCTGGGCGACGGGGCGAGCAGTACTTC.